This TCR beta chain was identified in a study of post-analysis software for immune sequencing data. General study results and limits: Strong co-clustering by F measure linked samples that shared a preparation batch. Comparison of patients with controls showed 5 or 6 TRBV segments more frequent in patients, TRBV5-6, TRBV5-1 and TRBV20-1 among them. Normalized Chao1 diversity was significantly reduced in patients versus controls.

cDNA libraries of TCR beta carried unique molecular identifiers. Roughly 500,000 cDNA molecules were obtained per 1 to 10 million input T cells. MiXCR was run by TCRdb on the PCR reads, yielding one entry per CDR3 protein. The table shows about 540,000 distinct CDR3 sequences, with less than 40% occurring only once. The CDR3 loop spans 14 amino acids. The germline V gene encodes CDR1 LGHDT and CDR2 YNNKEL (reference sequence). V lost 4 bases and J lost 8, with 14 bases in between. This clonotype was seen ten or more times. Its antigen is undetermined. The TCR was taken from a girl aged 2-17 years with multiple sclerosis. Material: blood. The genes are TRBV3-1 and TRBJ1-4, with TRBD1 as a possible D gene (5 bases). DNA of the CDR3: TGTGCCAGCAGCCGCAGGGTTTTAGGAGAAAAACTGTTTTTT. Translated, it gives CASSRRVLGEKLFF.